Following are 23 T cell receptor beta chains from one sample sequenced in a study of T-cell reconstitution after alpha-beta-depleted transplantation in children. Preparation of the TCRbeta library was carried out with unique molecular identifiers. Each CDR3 protein is one row after TCRdb ran MiXCR on the PCR reads. The table has about 400,000 distinct CDR3 sequences, roughly 13% seen once. The source material was PBMCs, sampled from the stem cell graft. These receptors originate from a human donor who donated a stem cell graft to a child with Fanconi anemia.

The chain carries TRBV3-1 and TRBJ1-1, with TRBD1 identical over 7 bases. CDR1 is LGHDT, CDR2 YNNKEL, per germline (reference sequence). V lost 6 bases to trimming and J lost 2 bases; unmatched junction nucleotides: 12. The CDR3 totals 16 residues. The CDR3 DNA is TGTGCCAGCAGTGGGTACGGGACAGAGCTTAACACTGAAGCTTTCTTT. Translation: CASSGYGTELNTEAFF.

This clonotype was seen repeatedly, ten times or more. The chain uses TRBV7-8 and TRBJ2-3; 8 bases agree with TRBD2. With 3 bases clipped from V and 6 bases from J, the junction kept 8 bases outside the gene matches. Germline-derived CDR1 and CDR2 are SGHVS and FQNEAQ. The CDR3 has 15 residues. The CDR3 nucleotides read TGTGCCAGCAGCTTTCTCGGGGGGGCCGGGGATACGCAGTATTTT. This translates into CASSFLGGAGDTQYF.

The table lists this clonotype with many counts. The chain employs TRBV7-2 and TRBJ1-2; the D is unclear. This CDR3 has 12 residues. Germline CDR1 SGHTA, CDR2 FQGNSA. V lost 1 base to trimming and J lost 8 bases, with 8 bases between them. The CDR3: CASSLGVKGYTF. The DNA of the CDR3 is TGTGCCAGCAGCTTAGGGGTGAAGGGCTACACCTTC. The whole variable domain, remainder taken from reference TRBV7-2 and TRBJ1-2, is GAGVSQSPSNKVTEKGKDVELRCDPISGHTALYWYRQSLGQGLEFLIYFQGNSAPDKSGLPSDRFSAERTGGSVSTLTIQRTQQEDSAVYLCASSLGVKGYTFGSGTRLTVV.

The chain combines TRBV5-1 with TRBJ2-1, with D perhaps TRBD2 (5 bases). Trimming took 4 bases from V and 8 from J, leaving 19 bases between them. The CDR3 has 15 amino acids. The germline V gene encodes CDR1 SGHRS and CDR2 YFSETQ. This CDR3 reads CASSPGNRHGDEQFF. For the CDR3, the DNA is TGCGCCAGCAGCCCGGGAAATCGCCATGGAGATGAGCAGTTCTTC.

The chain joins TRBV6-5 to TRBJ1-2; tentatively, D is TRBD1 (5 bases). CDR1 MNHEY and CDR2 SVGAGI come from the germline V gene. CDR3 size: 13 residues. With 5 bases removed from V and 7 bases from J, the gap between germline ends came to 14 bases. DNA for the CDR3: TGTGCCAGCAGTCTAATCGGAACAGGTGGCTACACCTTC. It specifies CASSLIGTGGYTF.

As for this clonotype: The germline gene is not matched at one end of the junction; a read error may be the cause. This rearrangement joins TRBV9 to TRBJ1-5; D is uncertain. The CDR3 runs to 12 residues. Germline assignment: CDR1 SGDLS and CDR2 YYNGEE. This CDR3 reads CASGEGNQPRHF. CDR3 DNA sequence: TGTGCCAGCGGGGAAGGCAATCAGCCCCGGCATTTT.

This chain connects TRBV5-1 to TRBJ1-2; 8 bases are shared with TRBD1. The length of the CDR3 is 15 residues. In germline, CDR1 is SGHRS, CDR2 YFSETQ. Trimming removed 0 bases from V and 6 bases from J; junction bases left unmatched: 7. CDR3 DNA sequence: TGCGCCAGCAGCTTGGTCCCGGACAGGGTGGATGGCTACACCTTC. The encoded protein is CASSLVPDRVDGYTF.

V usage is TRBV10-2 and J usage is TRBJ2-7; D not resolved. Germline CDR1 is WSHSY and CDR2 is SAAADI. This CDR3 has 12 amino acids. The V and J ends lost 3 bases and 7 bases respectively, with 10 bases between them. DNA of the CDR3: TGCGCCAGCAGTGACCCCCCCCAAGAGCAGTACTTC. Translating it yields CASSDPPQEQYF.

This chain joins TRBV21-1 and TRBJ1-1; the table's D call TRBD1 went unverified against the DNA. TRBV21-1 is classified as a pseudogene. The CDR3 is 14 amino acids. In DNA form, the CDR3 reads TGTGCCAGCCGCAATCGGGGACAGGGCCGTGAAGCTTTCTTT. It codes for CASRNRGQGREAFF.

This clonotype was counted between two and nine times. The chain has TRBV20-1 and TRBJ1-3; no firm D call. The germline gives CDR1 DFQATT, CDR2 SNEGSKA (reference sequence). V was clipped by 5 bases and J by 4 bases, with 6 bases between them. The length of the CDR3 is 11 residues. This CDR3 reads CSAEVGNTIYF. CDR3 sequence (DNA): TGCAGTGCTGAGGTCGGAAACACCATATATTTT.

This clonotype was seen more than once but under ten times. This chain connects TRBV5-6 to TRBJ1-2; 9 bases are shared with TRBD1. Germline CDR1 reads SGHDT; CDR2 reads YYEEEE. The CDR3 has 16 amino acids. With 5 bases clipped from V and 6 bases from J, the junction kept 14 bases outside the gene matches. The DNA of the CDR3 is TGTGCCAGCAGGCCCCGGGACAGGGTGATGGTAAATGGCTACACCTTC. This codes for CASRPRDRVMVNGYTF.

The table lists this clonotype with many counts. J is TRBJ2-5 and V is TRBV11-2, with 9 bases aligning to TRBD2. The V gene's germline CDR1 is SGHAT and CDR2 FQNNGV. The CDR3 length is 15 residues. V gave up 5 bases and J gave up 3 bases; unmatched junction bases: 7. CDR3 residues: CASSTQLAGKETQYF. The DNA for the CDR3 is TGTGCCAGCAGCACACAACTAGCGGGCAAAGAGACCCAGTACTTC.

The chain uses TRBV28 and TRBJ2-7, with a possible D match to TRBD2 (5 bases). The germline gives CDR1 MDHEN, CDR2 SYDVKM. With 10 bases removed from V and 4 bases from J, the gap between germline ends came to 20 bases. The CDR3 runs to 14 residues. The CDR3 is CATTGGTQLYEQYV. The CDR3 DNA reads as TGTGCCACCACCGGAGGTACACAACTGTACGAGCAGTACGTC.

This clonotype was recorded at least ten times. V gene TRBV9 combines with J gene TRBJ2-3; D tentatively fits TRBD1 or TRBD2 (5 bases each). Trimming cost V 3 bases and J 2 bases, with 7 bases left between them. This CDR3 has 13 amino acids. CDR1 SGDLS and CDR2 YYNGEE come from the germline V gene. The CDR3 spells CASSAGTTDTQYF. CDR3 nucleotide sequence: TGTGCCAGCAGCGCTGGGACCACAGATACGCAGTATTTT.

This clonotype has only a few counts. The chain carries TRBV30 and TRBJ2-3; D is unresolved. The V end was cut by 0 bases, the J end by 2 bases, with 3 bases between. Germline CDR1 reads GTSNPN; CDR2 reads SVGIG (reference sequence). The CDR3 totals 12 residues. Here the CDR3 reads CAWSVSTDTQYF. The CDR3 bases are TGTGCCTGGAGTGTCTCCACAGATACGCAGTATTTT.

This rearrangement joins TRBV6-2 or TRBV6-3 to TRBJ1-1; D uncertain. This CDR3 is 14 amino acids long. V was shortened by 2 bases and J by 3 bases, with 10 bases between the two germline ends. Germline V lookup: CDR1 MNHEY, CDR2 SVGEGT. The CDR3 loop is CASSYMGGYTEAFF. For the CDR3, the DNA is TGTGCCAGCAGTTACATGGGCGGTTACACTGAAGCTTTCTTT.

There are many counts of this clonotype. The chain combines TRBV7-9 with TRBJ2-7; no reliable D call. CDR3 length: 12 amino acids. The germline gives CDR1 SEHNR, CDR2 FQNEAQ (reference sequence). Trimming left V 1 base short and J 3 bases short, with 4 bases between. The CDR3 loop reads CASSLGVYEQYF. The DNA of the CDR3 is TGTGCCAGCAGCTTAGGGGTCTACGAGCAGTACTTC.

This clonotype was seen repeatedly, ten times or more. The rearrangement uses TRBV20-1 and TRBJ1-6, with a weak D call TRBD1 (6 bases). CDR3 length: 13 amino acids. Germline CDR1 is DFQATT and CDR2 is SNEGSKA (reference sequence). V lost 6 bases to trimming and J lost 8 bases, with 14 bases between them. The CDR3 is CSAALAGDSPLHF. Here the CDR3 DNA reads TGCAGTGCGGCCCTGGCAGGGGATTCACCCCTCCACTTT.

In this sample, this clonotype turned up once. The V and J genes are TRBV10-2 and TRBJ2-4; 8 nucleotides line up with TRBD2. The germline CDR1 and CDR2 sequences are WSHSY and SAAADI. The J segment lost 11 bases and the V segment lost 2 bases, leaving 11 bases of the junction unmatched. There are 15 residues in the CDR3. The CDR3 protein is CASSEMGSGEVVQYF. DNA of the CDR3: TGCGCCAGCAGTGAGATGGGTAGCGGGGAAGTAGTTCAGTACTTC.

This clonotype was detected ten times or more. The chain links TRBV28 to TRBJ2-2; D gene uncertain. Trimming left V 7 bases short and J 0 bases short, with 6 bases between. CDR1 is MDHEN and CDR2 is SYDVKM in the germline V gene. The CDR3 covers 13 residues. CDR3 amino acids: CASKAPNTGELFF. The CDR3 region has the DNA TGTGCCAGCAAAGCACCGAACACCGGGGAGCTGTTTTTT.

The rearrangement uses TRBV6-4 and TRBJ2-1, with 9 bases lining up with TRBD2. This CDR3 is 14 amino acids long. The ends lost 10 bases at V and 4 bases at J; junction bases unmatched: 8. CDR1 and CDR2 (germline): MRHNA, SNTAGT. CDR3 loop: CATSPAGGYNEQFF. In DNA, the CDR3 is TGTGCCACTTCACCAGCGGGGGGATACAATGAGCAGTTCTTC.

This clonotype was seen ten or more times. This chain joins TRBV5-5 and TRBJ2-4; D perhaps matches TRBD1 (6 bases). This CDR3 is built from 15 residues. Germline values: CDR1 SGHKS, CDR2 YYEKEE (reference sequence). V gave up 3 bases and J gave up 7 bases, with 17 bases separating them. The CDR3 coding sequence is TGTGCCAGCAGCTACCCGGGACACCCTGGGAACATTCAGTACTTC. This encodes CASSYPGHPGNIQYF.

This clonotype was counted a single time. The CDR3 region has the DNA TGCGCCAGCAGCTTGCCTACAGGGGAGGATACGCAGTATTTT. This translates into CASSLPTGEDTQYF. The chain is built from TRBV5-1 and TRBJ2-3, with 7 bases identical to TRBD1. Germline V gene lookup returns CDR1 SGHRS and CDR2 YFSETQ. CDR3 length: 14 amino acids. J was trimmed by 6 bases and V by 1 base; bases with no gene match: 5.